A single sample gave rise to the 22 T cell receptor beta chains below, sequenced in a study of blood T cell repertoires in COVID-19. Data came from immunoSEQ multiplex PCR; TCRdb stores just in-frame clones and leaves some out. In the table there are 200,000 to 250,000 clones, about 91% of which are singletons. The sample taken for sequencing was peripheral blood. Source of these receptors: a woman aged 35 to 49 with acute or convalescent COVID-19.

The chain carries TRBV11-2 and TRBJ2-4; D unresolved. Trimming removed 3 bases from V and 1 base from J, with 16 bases in between. The V gene's germline CDR1 is SGHAT and CDR2 FQNNGV. This CDR3 has 17 amino acids. The CDR3 loop reads CASSFMTGSLAKNIQYF. As DNA, the CDR3 is TGTGCCAGCAGCTTCATGACTGGTTCCTTGGCCAAAAACATTCAGTACTTC.

This clone appeared a single time. This chain connects TRBV12-3 or TRBV12-4 to TRBJ1-2; D gene uncertain. The CDR3 length is 13 residues. The V and J ends lost 1 base and 4 bases respectively, with 7 bases between them. CDR3 DNA sequence: TGTGCCAGCAGTTTAGAGCTCACCTATGGCTACACCTTC. Translating it yields CASSLELTYGYTF.

For this clone: Sequence at one end of the junction differs from germline and may be a read error. The chain combines TRBV6-1 with TRBJ1-1; 7 positions match TRBD1. CDR1 is MNHNS, CDR2 SASEGT, per germline. The CDR3 length is 16 residues. The DNA for the CDR3 is TGTGCCAGCAGCGAAGAAGAGGCAGGGGGAGGCACTGAAGCTTTCTTT. It translates to CASSEEEAGGGTEAFF.

This clone was observed a few times. The CDR3 bases are TGTGCCAGTAGTATAGACCACGACAGTACAGATACGCAGTATTTT. This sequence encodes CASSIDHDSTDTQYF. The chain recombines TRBV19 with TRBJ2-3; weak D call: TRBD1 (5 bases). The CDR3 has 15 amino acids. V was cut by 0 bases and J by 3 bases, with 10 bases left in between. Germline CDR1 is LNHDA and CDR2 is SQIVND (reference sequence).

This chain uses TRBV27 with TRBJ1-1, with a possible D match to TRBD1 (5 bases). Germline-derived CDR1 and CDR2 are MNHEY and SMNVEV (reference sequence). The CDR3 length is 14 residues. Trimming pared 8 bases from V and 5 bases from J, leaving 18 bases between. CDR3 DNA sequence: TGTGCCAGCCTGGGCTGGGGGGAAGGTACTGAAGCTTTCTTT. Its translation is CASLGWGEGTEAFF.

J is TRBJ2-5 and V is TRBV7-2; 7 bases fit TRBD2. Per germline, CDR1 SGHTA and CDR2 FQGNSA. This CDR3 is 14 amino acids long. Germline trimming cut 2 bases from V and 2 bases from J; bases unmatched to any gene: 2. CDR3 amino acids: CASSLLAVQETQYF. The CDR3 DNA is TGTGCCAGCAGCTTACTAGCGGTACAAGAGACCCAGTACTTC.

This clone was counted between two and nine times. The rearrangement joins TRBV27 to TRBJ1-2, with 9 bases aligning to TRBD1. The junction had 0 bases not matched to a gene; V was cut back by 8 bases and J by 5 bases. Looked up from germline, CDR1 is MNHEY and CDR2 is SMNVEV (reference sequence). This CDR3 spans 11 amino acids. The CDR3 protein is CASGQGYGYTF. The CDR3 DNA reads as TGTGCCAGCGGACAGGGGTATGGCTACACCTTC.

This rearrangement joins TRBV6-5 to TRBJ2-7; TRBD1 matches at 7 bases. V gave up 0 bases and J gave up 11 bases; unmatched junction bases: 13. The CDR3 spans 15 residues. Germline CDR1 and CDR2: MNHEY and SVGAGI. CDR3 protein: CASSYSGYGDSPKYV. Here the CDR3 DNA reads TGTGCCAGCAGTTACTCGGGGTATGGGGACAGCCCCAAGTACGTC.

The V and J genes are TRBV6-1 and TRBJ1-3; possibly TRBD1 for D (5 bases). The V end was cut by 3 bases, the J end by 0 bases, with 12 bases between. Germline V CDR1 and CDR2: MNHNS, SASEGT. The CDR3 covers 16 residues. CDR3 sequence (DNA): TGTGCCAGCAGTGAGGGGGGTGGAGGCTCTGGAAACACCATATATTTT. It encodes CASSEGGGGSGNTIYF.

This chain uses TRBV9 with TRBJ1-3, with D tentatively TRBD1 (6 bases). V gave up 4 bases and J gave up 0 bases, with 11 bases separating them. In germline, CDR1 is SGDLS, CDR2 YYNGEE. This CDR3 is 15 amino acids long. As DNA, the CDR3 is TGTGCCAGCAGCCCACAGGGCTACTCTGGAAACACCATATATTTT. Its translation: CASSPQGYSGNTIYF.

J is TRBJ2-1 and V is TRBV12-5, with TRBD2 matching 7 bases. Germline V lookup: CDR1 LGHNT, CDR2 FRNRAP. The trim removed 6 bases at V and 2 bases at J, leaving 7 bases unmatched. CDR3 length: 15 amino acids. As DNA, the CDR3 is TGTGCTAGTGGCCCGCCCAGCGGGGCCTACAATGAGCAGTTCTTC. Translation: CASGPPSGAYNEQFF.

The V and J genes are TRBV6-1 and TRBJ1-4; the match to TRBD1 covers 8 bases. J gave up 3 bases and V 4 bases, and 7 bases lay outside the gene matches. CDR1 and CDR2 from the germline V gene are MNHNS and SASEGT. The CDR3 covers 16 residues. The CDR3 protein is CASSAQPGQANEKLFF. CDR3 bases: TGTGCCAGCAGTGCACAGCCGGGACAGGCTAATGAAAAACTGTTTTTT.

The chain uses TRBV5-5 and TRBJ2-3; possible D gene TRBD2, 6 bases. V was trimmed by 4 bases and J by 4 bases, leaving 13 bases between them. The CDR3 spans 14 residues. Germline V gene data show CDR1 as SGHKS and CDR2 as YYEKEE (reference sequence). The CDR3 bases are TGTGCCAGCAGCCGCGGTGGGGGGTCAGATACGCAGTATTTT. Its protein is CASSRGGGSDTQYF.

This clone was counted once. The CDR3 nucleotides are TGCGCCAGCAGCTCTCAGGGGACGGAGACCCAGTACTTC. Encoded protein: CASSSQGTETQYF. This chain links TRBV5-1 with TRBJ2-5, with D possibly being TRBD1 (6 bases). CDR1 and CDR2 (germline): SGHRS, YFSETQ. The CDR3 loop spans 13 amino acids. V lost 3 bases and J lost 5, with 11 bases in between.

The chain's CDR3 is CASSPDFYGYTF. Written as DNA, the CDR3 is TGTGCCAGCAGCCCGGACTTCTATGGCTACACCTTC. The rearrangement joins TRBV6-5 to TRBJ1-2, with no clear D. Germline values: CDR1 MNHEY, CDR2 SVGAGI. V dropped 6 bases and J dropped 4 bases, with 9 bases sitting between them. This CDR3 comprises 12 residues.

V gene TRBV5-1 combines with J gene TRBJ1-3, with D unresolved. Germline CDR1 is SGHRS and CDR2 is YFSETQ. This CDR3 is built from 18 residues. Trimming shortened V by 0 bases and J by 0 bases, and 16 bases separated the two germline ends. The CDR3 loop reads CASSLGALGRNSGNTIYF. CDR3 nucleotide sequence: TGCGCCAGCAGCTTGGGAGCACTGGGCAGGAACTCTGGAAACACCATATATTTT. Using reference TRBV5-1 and TRBJ1-3 for the parts outside the CDR3, the full variable domain is KAGVTQTPRYLIKTRGQQVTLSCSPISGHRSVSWYQQTPGQGLQFLFEYFSETQRNKGNFPGRFSGRQFSNSRSEMNVSTLELGDSALYLCASSLGALGRNSGNTIYFGEGSWLTVV.

The V call is TRBV10-2, the J call TRBJ2-3; 8 bases agree with TRBD2. The CDR3 runs to 14 residues. From germline, CDR1 is WSHSY and CDR2 SAAADI. After removal of 10 bases from V and 1 base from J, the junction contained 7 bases not matched to a gene. CDR3 sequence reads: CAIGSGARTDTQYF. In DNA, the CDR3 is TGCGCCATCGGTAGCGGGGCCCGCACAGATACGCAGTATTTT.

The chain uses TRBV5-1 and TRBJ1-1; 8 positions match TRBD1. V gave up 1 base and J gave up 1 base; unmatched junction bases: 12. In germline, CDR1 is SGHRS, CDR2 YFSETQ. CDR3 size: 18 residues. The chain's CDR3 is CASSLRPYGQGGNTEAFF. CDR3 in DNA: TGCGCCAGCAGCTTGCGGCCTTATGGACAGGGAGGGAACACTGAAGCTTTCTTT.

The rearrangement links TRBV7-9 to TRBJ2-5; 14 nucleotides align to TRBD2. Germline CDR1 reads SEHNR; CDR2 reads FQNEAQ (reference sequence). The V gene end was trimmed by 3 bases and the J gene end by 1 base; junction bases not matched to a gene: 1. CDR3 length equals 16 residues. This CDR3 is CASSFGLAGGQETQYF. In nucleotides, the CDR3 is TGTGCCAGCAGCTTCGGACTAGCGGGGGGCCAAGAGACCCAGTACTTC.

The chain employs TRBV25-1 and TRBJ1-2, with a tentative D call TRBD1 (6 bases). Germline V CDR1 and CDR2: MGHDK, SYGVNS. Trimming left V 3 bases short and J 0 bases short, with 11 bases between. The CDR3 totals 15 residues. In DNA, the CDR3 is TGTGCCAGCAGTGAGCCCAGGGGCTCTAACTATGGCTACACCTTC. Its translation is CASSEPRGSNYGYTF.

CDR3 sequence: CASSPAGETQYF. Here the CDR3 DNA reads TGCGCCAGCAGCCCCGCGGGCGAGACCCAGTACTTC. The V and J genes are TRBV5-1 and TRBJ2-5, with D possibly being TRBD2 (5 bases). Deletions cut 4 bases from V and 5 bases from J, with 9 bases between. Germline lookup yields CDR1 SGHRS and CDR2 YFSETQ. The CDR3 is made up of 12 amino acids.

V is TRBV6-6 and J is TRBJ1-6; D gene ambiguous. The CDR3 is 13 residues long. The ends were cut back, 0 bases at V and 7 bases at J, with 4 bases in the middle. Per germline, CDR1 MNHNY and CDR2 SVGAGI (reference sequence). Here the CDR3 reads CASSYSGNSPLHF. The CDR3 coding sequence is TGTGCCAGCAGTTACTCCGGGAATTCACCCCTCCACTTT.